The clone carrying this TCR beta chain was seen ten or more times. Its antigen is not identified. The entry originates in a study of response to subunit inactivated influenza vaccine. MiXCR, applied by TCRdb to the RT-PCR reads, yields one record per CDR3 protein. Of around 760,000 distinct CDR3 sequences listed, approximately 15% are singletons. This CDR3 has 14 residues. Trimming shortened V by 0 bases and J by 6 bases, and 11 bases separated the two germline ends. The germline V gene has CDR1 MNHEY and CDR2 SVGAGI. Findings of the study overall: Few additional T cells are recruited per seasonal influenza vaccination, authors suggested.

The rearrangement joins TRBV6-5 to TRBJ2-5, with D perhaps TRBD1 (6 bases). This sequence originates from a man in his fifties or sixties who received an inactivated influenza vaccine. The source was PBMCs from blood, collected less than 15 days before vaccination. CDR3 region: CASSYSPQGKTQYF. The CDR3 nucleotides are TGTGCCAGCAGTTACTCGCCCCAGGGGAAGACCCAGTACTTC.